This T cell receptor beta chain was sequenced for a study of cytomegalovirus exposure and HLA in healthy donors. General observations from the study: Researchers counted around 170 TCR beta chains as cytomegalovirus-associated.

From germline, CDR1 is SGHTA and CDR2 FQGNSA. CDR3 length: 13 amino acids. V lost 5 bases, J lost 4 bases, and 5 bases stayed unmatched. Concerning this clone: Its antigen is not identified.

Both 60 Vbeta primers and 13 Jbeta primers went into the PCR. The repertoire was sequenced with immunoSEQ multiplex PCR; TCRdb's copy has only in-frame clones and lacks some. The table has 30,000 to 40,000 clones, roughly 60% seen once. The source is a man aged 50 to 60 in good health and CMV-seropositive. Sequencing was carried out using PBMCs. The rearrangement joins TRBV7-2 to TRBJ2-7, with 7 bases matching TRBD1. The CDR3 bases are TGTGCCAGCAGCCGCGACAGGGCGTACGAGCAGTACTTC. This gives the protein CASSRDRAYEQYF.